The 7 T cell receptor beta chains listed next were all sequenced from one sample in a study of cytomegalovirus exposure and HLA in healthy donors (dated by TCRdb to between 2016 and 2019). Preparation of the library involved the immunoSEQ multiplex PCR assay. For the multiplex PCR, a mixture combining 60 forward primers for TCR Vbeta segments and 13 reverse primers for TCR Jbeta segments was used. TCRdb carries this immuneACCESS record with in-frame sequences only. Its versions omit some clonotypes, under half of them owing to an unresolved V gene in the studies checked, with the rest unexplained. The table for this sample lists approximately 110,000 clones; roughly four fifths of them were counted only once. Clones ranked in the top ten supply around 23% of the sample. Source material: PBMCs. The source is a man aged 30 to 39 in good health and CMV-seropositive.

CDR3: CASSYSGGRYEQYF. CDR3 nucleotides: TGTGCCAGCAGCTATAGCGGGGGAAGGTACGAGCAGTACTTC. This chain uses TRBV7-2 with TRBJ2-7; 9 positions match TRBD2. Germline CDR1 is SGHTA and CDR2 is FQGNSA. V shed 4 bases and J 4 bases; nucleotides not matched to a gene: 5. The CDR3 consists of 14 residues.

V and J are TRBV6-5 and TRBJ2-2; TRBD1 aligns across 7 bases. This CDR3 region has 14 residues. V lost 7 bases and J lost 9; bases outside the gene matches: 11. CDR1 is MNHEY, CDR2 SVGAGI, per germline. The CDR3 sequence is CASIQDRARRELFF. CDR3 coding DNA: TGTGCCAGCATCCAAGACAGGGCCAGGAGGGAGCTGTTTTTT.

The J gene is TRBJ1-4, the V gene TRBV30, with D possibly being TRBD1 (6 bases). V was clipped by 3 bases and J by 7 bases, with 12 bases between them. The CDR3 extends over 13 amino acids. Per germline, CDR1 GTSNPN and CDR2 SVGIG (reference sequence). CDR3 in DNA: TGTGCCTGGAGCCAGGGGTTGGGTGAAAAACTGTTTTTT. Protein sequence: CAWSQGLGEKLFF.

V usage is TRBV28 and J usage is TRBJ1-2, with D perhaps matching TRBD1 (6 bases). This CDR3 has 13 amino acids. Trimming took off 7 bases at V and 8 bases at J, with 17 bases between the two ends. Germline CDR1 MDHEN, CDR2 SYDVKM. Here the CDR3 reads CASTGHWGPGYTF. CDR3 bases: TGTGCCAGCACGGGACATTGGGGCCCCGGCTACACCTTC.

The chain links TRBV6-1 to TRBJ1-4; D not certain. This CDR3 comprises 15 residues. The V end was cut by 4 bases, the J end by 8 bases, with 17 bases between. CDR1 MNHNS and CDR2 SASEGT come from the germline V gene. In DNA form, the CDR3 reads TGTGCCAGCAGTGGTGGGGTCACGGGAGGCGAAAAACTGTTTTTT. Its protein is CASSGGVTGGEKLFF.

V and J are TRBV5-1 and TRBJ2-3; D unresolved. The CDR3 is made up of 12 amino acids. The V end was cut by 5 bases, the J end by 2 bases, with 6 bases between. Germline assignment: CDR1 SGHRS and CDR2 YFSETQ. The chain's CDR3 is CASSDTTDTQYF. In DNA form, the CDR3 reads TGCGCCAGCAGTGACACCACAGATACGCAGTATTTT. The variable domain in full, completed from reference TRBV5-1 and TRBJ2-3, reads KAGVTQTPRYLIKTRGQQVTLSCSPISGHRSVSWYQQTPGQGLQFLFEYFSETQRNKGNFPGRFSGRQFSNSRSEMNVSTLELGDSALYLCASSDTTDTQYFGPGTRLTVL.

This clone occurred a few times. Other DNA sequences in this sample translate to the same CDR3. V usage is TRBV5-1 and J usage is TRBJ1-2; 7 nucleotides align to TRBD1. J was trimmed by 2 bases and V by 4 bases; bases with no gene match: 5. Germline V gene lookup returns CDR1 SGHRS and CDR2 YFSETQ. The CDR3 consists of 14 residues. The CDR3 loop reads CASSQGTANYGYTF. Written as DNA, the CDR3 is TGCGCCAGCAGCCAGGGGACAGCCAACTATGGCTACACCTTC.